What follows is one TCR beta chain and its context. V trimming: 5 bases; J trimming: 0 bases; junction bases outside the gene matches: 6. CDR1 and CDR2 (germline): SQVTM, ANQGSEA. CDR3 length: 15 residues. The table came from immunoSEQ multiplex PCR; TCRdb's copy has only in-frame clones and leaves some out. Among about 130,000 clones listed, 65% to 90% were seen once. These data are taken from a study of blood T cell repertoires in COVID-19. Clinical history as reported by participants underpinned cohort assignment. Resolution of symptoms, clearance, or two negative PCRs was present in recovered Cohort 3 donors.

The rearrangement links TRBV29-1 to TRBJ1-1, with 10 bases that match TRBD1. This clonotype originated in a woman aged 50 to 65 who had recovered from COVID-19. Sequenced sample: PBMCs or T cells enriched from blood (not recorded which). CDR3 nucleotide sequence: TGCAGCGTTCCGGGACAGGGGTTCATGAACACTGAAGCTTTCTTT. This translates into CSVPGQGFMNTEAFF.